These 25 T cell receptor beta chains were sequenced from one sample in a study of T cell repertoires in cytomegalovirus infection (dated by TCRdb to the late 2010s). TCRdb lists the instrument as Illumina HiSeq 1500. The public reads were reprocessed in TCRdb via fastp at Q25 and MiXCR, keeping in-frame beta chains. Each record represents a unique CDR3 protein, reported with the most common genes and DNA among its rows. The sample table lists approximately 700,000 distinct CDR3 sequences, approximately 34% of them with a count of one. Of the sample, around 2.8% is held by the ten largest clones. Sequenced sample: PBMCs. The receptors were gathered from a human donor in good health (CMV status not recorded). Some clones in this sample may be carry-over from other donors' samples.

The chain is built from TRBV29-1 and TRBJ1-1; D is unresolved. Germline V gene lookup returns CDR1 SQVTM and CDR2 ANQGSEA. The CDR3 is made up of 14 amino acids. V was pared by 3 bases and J by 1 base, with 12 bases between. CDR3 DNA sequence: TGCAGCGTTGATACGGGGTTCGGGAACACTGAAGCTTTCTTT. This encodes CSVDTGFGNTEAFF.

In its sample, this clonotype was seen a few times. The rearrangement links TRBV4-2 to TRBJ1-4; TRBD1 agrees at 9 bases. The CDR3 is 14 amino acids. V gave up 5 bases and J gave up 7 bases; unmatched junction bases: 5. Germline lookup yields CDR1 LGHNA and CDR2 YNFKEQ. CDR3 DNA sequence: TGTGCCAGCAGCGAGAGACAGGGGGGTGAAAAACTGTTTTTT. Translation: CASSERQGGEKLFF.

The chain uses TRBV19 and TRBJ2-3; 9 bases are a match to TRBD2. The CDR3 covers 17 residues. Germline V gene sequence: CDR1 LNHDA, CDR2 SQIVND (reference sequence). The trim removed 6 bases at V and 2 bases at J, leaving 12 bases unmatched. CDR3 region: CASRPAWLAGITDTQYF. CDR3 nucleotide sequence: TGTGCCAGTAGACCCGCATGGCTAGCGGGGATCACAGATACGCAGTATTTT.

The DNA of the CDR3 is TGCAGCGTCCGGACGGTGAGGGGGGGCGAGCAGTACTTC. Translation: CSVRTVRGGEQYF. The chain combines TRBV29-1 with TRBJ2-7, with D possibly TRBD2 on 7 matching bases. The V end lost 6 bases, the J end lost 6 bases, and 18 bases lay between the germline ends. Per germline, CDR1 SQVTM and CDR2 ANQGSEA. The CDR3 contains 13 residues.

This chain connects TRBV28 to TRBJ1-5; perhaps TRBD1 as D (6 bases). Trimming removed 7 bases from V and 0 bases from J, with 16 bases in between. The CDR3 covers 16 residues. Germline V gene sequence: CDR1 MDHEN, CDR2 SYDVKM. CDR3 protein: CASNQQGRYSNQPQHF. The CDR3 DNA sequence: TGTGCCAGCAACCAACAGGGCAGATATAGCAATCAGCCCCAGCATTTT.

The chain has TRBV4-2 and TRBJ2-7; 12 bases agree with TRBD2. This CDR3 comprises 16 residues. Germline CDR1 LGHNA, CDR2 YNFKEQ. Trimming at V came to 4 bases and at J to 3 bases, leaving 7 bases not matched to a gene. CDR3 loop: CASSPEGLAGFYEQYF. The CDR3 nucleotides read TGTGCCAGCAGCCCCGAGGGACTAGCGGGTTTCTACGAGCAGTACTTC.

CDR3 loop: CASSTIQLLAKNIQYF. The CDR3, as DNA: TGTGCCAGTAGTACCATACAGCTTCTAGCCAAAAACATTCAGTACTTC. This sequence joins TRBV19 and TRBJ2-4; no reliable D call. The V gene lost 4 bases and the J gene lost 0 bases, with 13 bases spanning the gap. Germline V gives CDR1 LNHDA, CDR2 SQIVND (reference sequence). There are 16 residues in the CDR3.

This clonotype was counted between two and nine times. The chain links TRBV19 to TRBJ1-2, with a weak D call TRBD1 (5 bases). The length of the CDR3 is 13 residues. Germline assignment: CDR1 LNHDA and CDR2 SQIVND (reference sequence). V was pared by 4 bases and J by 2 bases, with 8 bases between. CDR3 in amino acids: CASSTGMNYGYTF. The CDR3 DNA reads as TGTGCCAGTAGTACAGGGATGAACTATGGCTACACCTTC.

This clonotype has only a few counts. This chain connects TRBV7-2 to TRBJ2-5, with 7 bases that match TRBD1. From germline, CDR1 is SGHTA and CDR2 FQGNSA. The CDR3 runs to 11 residues. V lost 5 bases and J lost 10; bases outside the gene matches: 4. CDR3 residues: CASSVSGGQYF. CDR3 coding DNA: TGTGCCAGCAGCGTGTCAGGGGGCCAGTACTTC.

This clonotype was detected many times. The chain is built from TRBV7-9 and TRBJ1-2, with 7 positions matching TRBD1. Germline trimming cut 1 base from V and 5 bases from J; bases unmatched to any gene: 4. Germline V gives CDR1 SEHNR, CDR2 FQNEAQ (reference sequence). The CDR3 runs to 14 residues. The CDR3 protein is CASSLDVTGYGYTF. The DNA for the CDR3 is TGTGCCAGCAGCTTAGATGTGACAGGGTATGGCTACACCTTC.

The gene calls are TRBV20-1 and TRBJ1-5; D remains unclear. This CDR3 has 13 amino acids. Trimming stripped 5 bases from V and 0 bases from J, with 8 bases between. The germline V gene has CDR1 DFQATT and CDR2 SNEGSKA (reference sequence). CDR3 protein: CSARIDSNQPQHF. In DNA form, the CDR3 reads TGCAGTGCTCGGATTGATAGCAATCAGCCCCAGCATTTT.

The chain links TRBV5-4 to TRBJ2-4; D is possibly TRBD1 (5 bases). V was pared by 3 bases and J by 3 bases, with 10 bases between. The germline gives CDR1 SGHNT, CDR2 YYREEE (reference sequence). The CDR3 is 14 amino acids. CDR3 sequence reads: CASSSDRNKNIQYF. For the CDR3, the DNA is TGTGCCAGCAGCTCCGACAGAAACAAAAACATTCAGTACTTC.

The DNA of the CDR3 is TGTGCCAGCAGTGAATTTTCCCTCGACGGTCCGTACTTC. Translation gives CASSEFSLDGPYF. The V call is TRBV6-1, the J call TRBJ2-7; no reliable D call. This CDR3 region has 13 residues. V dropped 2 bases and J dropped 12 bases, with 17 bases sitting between them. Germline V gene data show CDR1 as MNHNS and CDR2 as SASEGT.

This clonotype was found a few times. V gene TRBV19 combines with J gene TRBJ2-1; possibly TRBD1 or TRBD2 for D (6 bases each). This CDR3 is built from 12 residues. Trimming left V 1 base short and J 13 bases short, with 11 bases between. In germline, CDR1 is LNHDA, CDR2 SQIVND (reference sequence). CDR3 nucleotides: TGTGCCAGTAGTATAGCCGGGGGCCCTCAGTTCTTC. Protein sequence: CASSIAGGPQFF.

This clonotype was seen only a few times. The rearrangement uses TRBV20-1 and TRBJ1-6; weak D call: TRBD1 (6 bases). There are 15 residues in the CDR3. Trimming pared 5 bases from V and 10 bases from J, leaving 21 bases between. Germline CDR1 is DFQATT and CDR2 is SNEGSKA (reference sequence). The chain's CDR3 is CSAREPNRVDSPLHF. CDR3 DNA: TGCAGTGCTCGTGAACCAAACAGGGTGGACTCACCCCTCCACTTT.

The CDR3, as DNA: TGTGCCAGCAGCCGGGGACAGGGCTCTGGAAACACCATATATTTT. This translates into CASSRGQGSGNTIYF. The chain recombines TRBV3-1 with TRBJ1-3; the match to TRBD1 covers 9 bases. V shed 4 bases and J 0 bases; nucleotides not matched to a gene: 1. This CDR3 is 15 amino acids long. From germline, CDR1 is LGHDT and CDR2 YNNKEL (reference sequence).

V is TRBV7-8 and J is TRBJ2-3; 7 positions match TRBD1. Germline CDR1 and CDR2: SGHVS and FQNEAQ. J gave up 4 bases and V 3 bases, and 4 bases lay outside the gene matches. The CDR3 covers 14 residues. Here the CDR3 reads CASSFGTASDTQYF. The CDR3 region has the DNA TGTGCCAGCAGCTTCGGGACAGCATCAGATACGCAGTATTTT.

In this sample, this clonotype turned up a few times. The chain joins TRBV19 to TRBJ1-3, with unresolved D. Germline lookup yields CDR1 LNHDA and CDR2 SQIVND (reference sequence). Trimming removed 8 bases at V and 1 base at J, with 9 bases between. CDR3 length equals 13 residues. The DNA of the CDR3 is TGTGCCAGTCCCTGTGGATCTGGAAACACCATATATTTT. This sequence encodes CASPCGSGNTIYF. Full variable domain (rest looked up from reference TRBV19 and TRBJ1-3): DGGITQSPKYLFRKEGQNVTLSCEQNLNHDAMYWYRQDPGQGLRLIYYSQIVNDFQKGDIAEGYSVSREKKESFPLTVTSAQKNPTAFYLCASPCGSGNTIYFGEGSWLTVV.

The chain employs TRBV20-1 and TRBJ2-7, with TRBD2 identical over 11 bases. The V and J ends lost 5 bases and 3 bases, in that order; junction bases with no gene match: 15. Germline V gene data show CDR1 as DFQATT and CDR2 as SNEGSKA (reference sequence). This CDR3 has 17 residues. The CDR3 DNA follows: TGCAGTGCTTTCGGACTAGCGGGTGGCTTTATGCGCTACGAGCAGTACTTC. Protein product: CSAFGLAGGFMRYEQYF.

As to this clonotype: Mismatch with germline at one junction end may stem from a read error. This chain's CDR3 is CASSSWTPVGLAKNLQYF. CDR3 bases: TGTGCCAGCAGCTCGTGGACCCCTGTGGGCCTAGCCAAAAACCTTCAGTACTTC. The rearrangement joins TRBV11-2 to TRBJ2-4; TRBD2 is a possible D gene (5 bases). The CDR3 has 18 residues. Germline loops: CDR1 SGHAT, CDR2 FQNNGV.

V usage is TRBV6-2 or TRBV6-3 and J usage is TRBJ2-1; TRBD2 matches 16 bases. This CDR3 has 19 amino acids. Trimming took 6 bases from V and 6 from J; bases not matched to a gene: 14. Germline V gene sequence: CDR1 MNHEY, CDR2 SVGEGT. CDR3 nucleotide sequence: TGTGCCAGCAGCCCCGGAGGGACTAGCGGGAGGGCCGGGGGCAATGAGCAGTTCTTC. It specifies CASSPGGTSGRAGGNEQFF.

The chain couples TRBV6-1 to TRBJ2-2; no clear D. Deletions cut 4 bases from V and 3 bases from J, with 9 bases between. The CDR3 length is 14 residues. In germline, CDR1 is MNHNS, CDR2 SASEGT. CDR3 nucleotide sequence: TGTGCCAGCAGTGCCGGCCCGTACACCGGGGAGCTGTTTTTT. Protein product: CASSAGPYTGELFF.

This clonotype was picked up a small number of times. The chain employs TRBV6-6 and TRBJ2-3, with 7 bases aligning to TRBD2. CDR1 and CDR2 (germline): MNHNY, SVGAGI (reference sequence). The CDR3 consists of 15 residues. J was trimmed by 4 bases and V by 9 bases; bases with no gene match: 13. CDR3 bases: TGTGCCAGTACAAGCACAATCCGGGGGGCAGATACGCAGTATTTT. This encodes CASTSTIRGADTQYF.

In its sample, this clonotype was seen many times. The chain has TRBV7-2 and TRBJ1-5; no firm D call. CDR1 and CDR2 from the germline V gene are SGHTA and FQGNSA. Trimming removed 4 bases from V and 6 bases from J, with 13 bases in between. The CDR3 contains 14 residues. The CDR3 nucleotides are TGTGCCAGCAGCTCAGGAAAGATGGGTCAGCCCCAGCATTTT. It specifies CASSSGKMGQPQHF.

The V and J genes are TRBV10-3 and TRBJ2-5; 11 nucleotides agree with TRBD2. Germline CDR1 is ENHRY and CDR2 is SYGVKD. Trimming removed 8 bases from V and 4 bases from J; junction bases left unmatched: 12. This CDR3 has 16 residues. Written as DNA, the CDR3 is TGTGCCATCGCCGGGACTAGCGGCCTGGGGAGAGAGACCCAGTACTTC. It encodes CAIAGTSGLGRETQYF.